This T cell receptor beta chain emerged from a study of blood T cell repertoires in COVID-19. The wider study: From the United States, Italy and Spain came samples of acute and convalescent COVID-19.

Measured with immunoSEQ multiplex PCR; TCRdb has only the in-frame clones, and not every one. The sample gives about 300,000 clones, about four fifths of which show up once; roughly 1.5% is in the top ten. The CDR3 runs 14 residues. Germline lookup yields CDR1 SGHRS and CDR2 YFSETQ. V was trimmed by 0 bases and J by 4 bases, leaving 10 bases between them. The V call is TRBV5-1, the J call TRBJ1-2; D call uncertain. What was sequenced was peripheral blood. This sequence originates from a human donor with COVID-19, enrolled during active disease. The donor label of this sample is uncertain. The CDR3 region has the DNA TGCGCCAGCAGCTTGGAGGGAGGGCCCTATGGCTACACCTTC. Its translation: CASSLEGGPYGYTF. Complete variable domain (other parts from reference TRBV5-1 and TRBJ1-2): KAGVTQTPRYLIKTRGQQVTLSCSPISGHRSVSWYQQTPGQGLQFLFEYFSETQRNKGNFPGRFSGRQFSNSRSEMNVSTLELGDSALYLCASSLEGGPYGYTFGSGTRLTVV.